This entry features one TCR beta chain sequence. The data belong to a study of blood T cell repertoires in COVID-19. Study in general: Sources were T cells, B-cell-depleted T cells, or PBMCs; the material itself was cDNA or gDNA.

Clones were sequenced by immunoSEQ multiplex PCR, and TCRdb holds only the in-frame ones, with some missing. The sample shows 390,000 or so clones, around 87% of them seen only once. The V gene's germline CDR1 is SGDLS and CDR2 YYNGEE. The CDR3 totals 17 residues. The junction had 4 bases not matched to a gene; V was cut back by 0 bases and J by 4 bases. This sequence was found in a man in his late teens or twenties with active or convalescent COVID-19. The chain links TRBV9 to TRBJ2-3, with 14 bases fitting TRBD2. Input material: peripheral blood. In DNA form, the CDR3 reads TGTGCCAGCAGCGTAGTGGGACTAGCGGGAGTGTCAGATACGCAGTATTTT. Protein sequence: CASSVVGLAGVSDTQYF. The full variable domain, completed using reference TRBV9 and TRBJ2-3, is DSGVTQTPKHLITATGQRVTLRCSPRSGDLSVYWYQQSLDQGLQFLIQYYNGEERAKGNILERFSAQQFPDLHSELNLSSLELGDSALYFCASSVVGLAGVSDTQYFGPGTRLTVL.